This T cell receptor beta chain was sequenced during a study of PD-L1 blockade in urothelial cancer. V was pared by 4 bases and J by 10 bases, with 16 bases of the junction left unmatched. CDR1 and CDR2 from the germline V gene are SGHDT and YYEEEE. The CDR3 is 15 residues long. This table comes from immunoSEQ multiplex PCR, and its TCRdb copy is limited to in-frame clones, with some not included. The sample comprises about 69,000 clones, 85% to 90% of which are singletons, and roughly 3.4% rests with the top ten. The J gene is TRBJ2-5, the V gene TRBV5-6; 7 bases are a match to TRBD1. The specimen comprised PBMCs, sampled around atezolizumab (anti-PD-L1) treatment. The clonotype originates from a man between 60 and 75 years old with urothelial cancer. This CDR3 reads CASSQDGTAIRVQYF. The CDR3 bases are TGTGCCAGCAGCCAAGATGGGACAGCCATAAGGGTCCAGTACTTC.